The source of this TCR beta chain is a study of shared clonotypes between healthy human individuals. For the study at large: For every donor, three CD4 naive, three CD4 memory, two CD8 naive and one CD8 memory plates were used.

This CDR3 region has 14 residues. Germline CDR1 MNHEY, CDR2 SMNVEV (reference sequence). V was clipped by 5 bases and J by 7 bases, with 17 bases between them. As handled by the study authors: There were no quality scores in the junction-only immunoSEQ sequences, so filtering differed. This table comes from immunoSEQ multiplex PCR, and its TCRdb copy is limited to in-frame clones, with some not included. V and J calls plus clone size are reproduced from that table; the DNA served to infer D and trimming. The sample carries 2 million to 2.5 million clones, under 97% recorded once. The origin of this receptor is a man younger than 35 in good health. Sequencing used naive CD4+ T cells sorted from blood. Subset given: CD45RA+ positively selected. The chain couples TRBV27 to TRBJ2-5; D might be TRBD1 or TRBD2, each matching 5 bases. The CDR3 is CASSPGTGSGTQYF. CDR3 in DNA: TGTGCCAGCAGTCCTGGGACGGGCTCCGGGACCCAGTACTTC.